Presented here are 11 T cell receptor beta chains from one specimen sequenced in a study of Ad26.COV2.S vaccination and SARS-CoV-2 variants. TCRdb's copy holds only in-frame clones and misses some; the assay was immunoSEQ multiplex PCR. Of a few hundred thousand clones in the sample, about nine tenths were seen once. The treatment: about 20 received Ad26.COV2.S at low or high dose, single or two shots; about 5 received placebo; per-sample allocation not given. Sampling was performed 63 days after the first vaccine or placebo injection. The sample in question was peripheral blood, obtained in a trial of Ad26.COV2.S vaccine versus placebo. The receptors were sampled from a person between 18 and 60 years old who received the Ad26.COV2.S COVID-19 vaccine or a placebo.

This sequence joins TRBV7-9 and TRBJ1-4, with TRBD1 as a possible D gene (6 bases). The CDR3 is 14 amino acids. Between the trimmed V and J ends, which lost 5 bases and 5 bases, there was a span of 12 bases. Per germline, CDR1 SEHNR and CDR2 FQNEAQ (reference sequence). CDR3 DNA sequence: TGTGCCAGCAGCCCCGGAGGGGGGAATGAAAAACTGTTTTTT. Its translation is CASSPGGGNEKLFF.

This chain uses TRBV5-4 with TRBJ2-7, with TRBD1 matching over 8 bases. CDR1 is SGHNT and CDR2 is YYREEE in the germline V gene (reference sequence). V lost 3 bases to trimming and J lost 6 bases; unmatched junction nucleotides: 5. The CDR3 extends over 13 amino acids. CDR3 DNA sequence: TGTGCCAGCAGCTCCGGACAGGGAGGCGAGCAGTACTTC. This translates into CASSSGQGGEQYF.

This rearrangement joins TRBV7-8 to TRBJ2-7; 8 bases are shared with TRBD2. V shed 5 bases and J 6 bases; nucleotides not matched to a gene: 3. CDR3 length: 12 amino acids. Per the germline V gene, CDR1 is SGHVS and CDR2 is FQNEAQ. CDR3 bases: TGTGCCAGCAGCCCCGGGAGGGCCGAGCAGTACTTC. Translating gives CASSPGRAEQYF.

The chain carries TRBV5-6 and TRBJ2-1; 11 nucleotides align to TRBD2. Germline values: CDR1 SGHDT, CDR2 YYEEEE. Losses at the gene ends were 0 bases for V and 4 bases for J; bases not matched to a gene: 3. This CDR3 spans 16 amino acids. The CDR3 coding sequence is TGTGCCAGCAGCTTGGCGGCTAGCGGGAGGTACAATGAGCAGTTCTTC. It specifies CASSLAASGRYNEQFF.

A few counts support this clone. The V gene is TRBV3-1 (or the pseudogene TRBV3-2), the J gene TRBJ1-6; 7 nucleotides agree with TRBD1. Trimming removed 3 bases from V and 0 bases from J; junction bases left unmatched: 2. This CDR3 contains 16 residues. Germline lookup yields CDR1 LGHDT and CDR2 YNNKEL (reference sequence). CDR3 loop: CASSQGQRSYNSPLHF. The CDR3 DNA follows: TGTGCCAGCAGCCAGGGACAGCGCTCCTATAATTCACCCCTCCACTTT.

This clone was recorded only once. This chain uses TRBV9 with TRBJ1-2; the match to TRBD1 covers 9 bases. The J segment lost 5 bases and the V segment lost 3 bases, leaving 8 bases of the junction unmatched. In germline, CDR1 is SGDLS, CDR2 YYNGEE. The CDR3 length is 15 residues. The CDR3 bases are TGTGCCAGCAGCGCACAGTTCGGACAGGGGTATGGCTACACCTTC. It is translated as CASSAQFGQGYGYTF. Using reference TRBV9 and TRBJ1-2 for the parts outside the CDR3, the full variable domain is DSGVTQTPKHLITATGQRVTLRCSPRSGDLSVYWYQQSLDQGLQFLIQYYNGEERAKGNILERFSAQQFPDLHSELNLSSLELGDSALYFCASSAQFGQGYGYTFGSGTRLTVV.

The gene calls are TRBV30 and TRBJ1-1; D is ambiguous. The V and J ends lost 0 bases and 0 bases respectively, with 11 bases between them. This CDR3 is built from 15 residues. Germline V lookup: CDR1 GTSNPN, CDR2 SVGIG (reference sequence). CDR3: CAWSVLEGMNTEAFF. The CDR3 nucleotides are TGTGCCTGGAGTGTACTCGAAGGCATGAACACTGAAGCTTTCTTT.

As concerns this clone: One end of the junction is discordant with germline, which a read error may explain. The chain is built from TRBV7-7 and TRBJ2-5; 8 bases are a match to TRBD1. The germline V gene has CDR1 SSHAT and CDR2 FNYEAQ (reference sequence). The CDR3 loop spans 15 amino acids. The DNA for the CDR3 is TGTGCTAGCAGTTTCCGGACAGGGATTAGGGAGACCCAGTACTTC. Protein sequence: CASSFRTGIRETQYF.

As concerns this clone: The same CDR3 arises from other DNA sequences in this sample as well. The rearrangement uses TRBV6-6 and TRBJ1-5; D not certain. Germline values: CDR1 MNHNY, CDR2 SVGAGI (reference sequence). CDR3 length equals 13 residues. The V gene lost 2 bases and the J gene lost 3 bases, with 5 bases spanning the gap. The CDR3, as DNA: TGTGCCAGCAGTTACGGCTCCAATCAGCCCCAGCATTTT. It is translated as CASSYGSNQPQHF.

The chain links TRBV5-1 to TRBJ2-2; tentatively, D is TRBD1 (5 bases). The CDR3 loop spans 17 amino acids. Germline values: CDR1 SGHRS, CDR2 YFSETQ. V was pared by 3 bases and J by 0 bases, with 15 bases between. DNA for the CDR3: TGCGCCAGCAGCTGGACCTCGACAGCTACGAACACCGGGGAGCTGTTTTTT. It codes for CASSWTSTATNTGELFF.

The chain is built from TRBV24-1 and TRBJ2-3; TRBD2 agrees at 11 bases. J lost 6 bases, V lost 3 bases, and 10 bases had no gene match. The CDR3 covers 17 residues. The germline V gene has CDR1 KGHDR and CDR2 SFDVKD. DNA of the CDR3: TGTGCCACCAGTGATCACGCTAGCGGGGGGCCCGGGGATACGCAGTATTTT. Amino acids: CATSDHASGGPGDTQYF.